Presented here are 27 T cell receptor beta chains from one specimen sequenced in a study of T cells after yellow fever vaccination. TCRdb redid the calling of the 5' RACE reads with MiXCR, one entry per CDR3 protein. The table has hundreds of thousands of distinct CDR3 sequences, around an eighth seen once. Source: PBMCs, taken on the day of the yellow fever booster vaccination. The source of these receptors is a man aged 30 to 45 who received the YFV17D yellow fever vaccine.

This clonotype occurred a few times. This chain joins TRBV15 and TRBJ2-7; D may be TRBD2 (6 bases). V lost 5 bases to trimming and J lost 3 bases, with 14 bases between them. This CDR3 has 14 amino acids. The germline gives CDR1 LNHNV, CDR2 YYDKDF (reference sequence). Written as DNA, the CDR3 is TGTGCCACCAGCGAACGGGACTCCCTCTACGAGCAGTACTTC. Its protein is CATSERDSLYEQYF. The full variable domain, in which reference TRBV15 and TRBJ2-7 provide the parts outside the CDR3, is DAMVIQNPRYQVTQFGKPVTLSCSQTLNHNVMYWYQQKSSQAPKLLFHYYDKDFNNEADTPDNFQSRRPNTSFCFLDIRSPGLGDTAMYLCATSERDSLYEQYFGPGTRLTVT.

The chain combines TRBV5-1 with TRBJ2-7; 13 bases are a match to TRBD2. The germline V gene encodes CDR1 SGHRS and CDR2 YFSETQ. Trimming removed 4 bases from V and 5 bases from J; junction bases left unmatched: 18. The CDR3 has 19 residues. The CDR3 sequence: CASSLGPGLAGRWSDEQYF. In DNA form, the CDR3 reads TGCGCCAGCAGCCTGGGACCGGGACTAGCGGGACGGTGGTCCGACGAGCAGTACTTC.

This clonotype was counted many times. The chain employs TRBV10-3 and TRBJ2-7; D is uncertain. From germline, CDR1 is ENHRY and CDR2 SYGVKD. The CDR3 covers 12 residues. V was shortened by 4 bases and J by 3 bases, with 7 bases between the two germline ends. CDR3 protein: CAISVHDYEQYF. The CDR3 DNA reads TGTGCCATCAGTGTTCACGACTACGAGCAGTACTTC.

The J gene is TRBJ1-1, the V gene TRBV19; tentatively, D is TRBD1 (5 bases). CDR1 is LNHDA, CDR2 SQIVND, per germline (reference sequence). This CDR3 has 11 residues. Trimming took 8 bases from V and 5 from J, leaving 9 bases between them. CDR3 DNA sequence: TGTGCCAGTTTCTCAGGGACTGAAGCTTTCTTT. This codes for CASFSGTEAFF.

This clonotype was observed a few times. V gene TRBV5-1 combines with J gene TRBJ2-1, with unresolved D. The CDR3 has 13 residues. Trimming took 0 bases from V and 6 from J, leaving 7 bases between them. Germline assignment: CDR1 SGHRS and CDR2 YFSETQ. CDR3 in DNA: TGCGCCAGCAGCTTGGAACCCTCCAATGAGCAGTTCTTC. This translates into CASSLEPSNEQFF.

Only a few counts were recorded for this clonotype. The V call is TRBV12-5, the J call TRBJ1-1, with 7 bases that match TRBD1. The CDR3 length is 13 residues. Germline CDR1 and CDR2: LGHNT and FRNRAP. The junction had 2 bases not matched to a gene; V was cut back by 0 bases and J by 7 bases. This chain's CDR3 is CASGLVGQVEAFF. Here the CDR3 DNA reads TGTGCTAGTGGTTTGGTCGGACAGGTTGAAGCTTTCTTT.

The CDR3: CASSHEGPYEQYF. Here the CDR3 DNA reads TGTGCCAGCAGCCACGAGGGTCCCTACGAGCAGTACTTC. The chain uses TRBV7-2 and TRBJ2-7; tentative D call: TRBD2 (5 bases). Germline assignment: CDR1 SGHTA and CDR2 FQGNSA. Trimming shortened V by 5 bases and J by 2 bases, and 10 bases separated the two germline ends. This CDR3 has 13 residues.

The chain uses TRBV14 and TRBJ1-1, with D perhaps matching TRBD1 (6 bases). The germline gives CDR1 SGHDN, CDR2 FVKESK. V gave up 1 base and J gave up 0 bases, with 12 bases separating them. This CDR3 has 16 residues. As DNA, the CDR3 is TGTGCCAGCAGCCAAGTTGCAACAGGGTTGAACACTGAAGCTTTCTTT. Protein product: CASSQVATGLNTEAFF.

This chain links TRBV29-1 with TRBJ2-5, with 10 bases matching TRBD2. CDR1 is SQVTM, CDR2 ANQGSEA, per germline. Germline trimming cut 3 bases from V and 4 bases from J; bases unmatched to any gene: 8. This CDR3 is built from 15 residues. CDR3 sequence: CSVDTSGVELETQYF. DNA of the CDR3: TGCAGCGTTGATACTAGCGGGGTAGAGTTAGAGACCCAGTACTTC.

The chain is built from TRBV6-5 and TRBJ1-1; D remains ambiguous. The CDR3 is 15 amino acids. Between the trimmed V and J ends, which lost 0 bases and 6 bases, there was a span of 14 bases. In germline, CDR1 is MNHEY, CDR2 SVGAGI. DNA of the CDR3: TGTGCCAGCAGTTACTCGTATGGGAATAGCGCTGAAGCTTTCTTT. It specifies CASSYSYGNSAEAFF.

The chain carries TRBV4-3 and TRBJ1-5; no clear D. The CDR3 covers 13 residues. Trimming cost V 4 bases and J 5 bases, with 9 bases left between them. Looked up from germline, CDR1 is LGHNA and CDR2 is YSLEER. The CDR3 DNA is TGCGCCAGCAGCCGATTTTTGGATCAGCCCCAGCATTTT. Encoded protein: CASSRFLDQPQHF.

This clonotype came up many times. The V and J genes are TRBV2 and TRBJ2-1; TRBD2 is a possible D gene (6 bases). Trimming left V 5 bases short and J 13 bases short, with 12 bases between. The CDR3 is 11 amino acids. Germline CDR1 SNHLY, CDR2 FYNNEI. The CDR3 DNA is TGTGCCAGCAGTCGGGACTTCCAACAGTTCTTC. As protein: CASSRDFQQFF.

The rearrangement joins TRBV6-2 or TRBV6-3 to TRBJ2-7; 7 nucleotides line up with TRBD2. Germline-derived CDR1 and CDR2 are MNHEY and SVGEGT. CDR3 length: 13 residues. V lost 2 bases and J lost 6; bases outside the gene matches: 4. The CDR3 is CASSYGPGGEQYF. CDR3 bases: TGTGCCAGCAGTTACGGGCCGGGAGGCGAGCAGTACTTC.

This clonotype was seen repeatedly, ten times or more. The V and J genes are TRBV9 and TRBJ1-1, with D maybe TRBD1 (5 bases). The CDR3 consists of 14 residues. Trimming cost V 4 bases and J 0 bases, with 10 bases left between them. CDR1 is SGDLS and CDR2 is YYNGEE in the germline V gene. The CDR3 DNA follows: TGTGCCAGCAGCCCTGGGGCCCTGAACACTGAAGCTTTCTTT. Translation gives CASSPGALNTEAFF.

The chain couples TRBV5-4 to TRBJ2-1; the D gene is possibly TRBD1 (6 bases). The CDR3 contains 15 residues. Trimming cost V 1 base and J 2 bases, with 10 bases left between them. Germline CDR1 and CDR2: SGHNT and YYREEE (reference sequence). For the CDR3, the DNA is TGTGCCAGCAGCTTGTGGGACACAGCCTACAATGAGCAGTTCTTC. It encodes CASSLWDTAYNEQFF.

This clonotype was detected a few times. The chain is built from TRBV15 and TRBJ2-1; TRBD2 matches 8 bases. This CDR3 spans 16 amino acids. Per the germline V gene, CDR1 is LNHNV and CDR2 is YYDKDF (reference sequence). Trimming removed 4 bases from V and 6 bases from J; junction bases left unmatched: 11. The CDR3 DNA reads as TGTGCCACCAGCAAAGCGGGGGCTAGCGGGTTCAATGAGCAGTTCTTC. Translation: CATSKAGASGFNEQFF.

The chain is built from TRBV27 and TRBJ2-7; tentatively, D is TRBD1 or TRBD2 (6 bases each). The CDR3 spans 15 residues. Germline V lookup: CDR1 MNHEY, CDR2 SMNVEV (reference sequence). Trimming removed 0 bases from V and 7 bases from J, with 16 bases in between. This chain's CDR3 is CASSLSGDIGREQYF. CDR3 bases: TGTGCCAGCAGTTTATCGGGGGACATAGGGAGGGAGCAGTACTTC.

V gene TRBV9 combines with J gene TRBJ2-1, with D perhaps matching TRBD2 (6 bases). V lost 3 bases to trimming and J lost 0 bases, with 10 bases between them. The germline gives CDR1 SGDLS, CDR2 YYNGEE. The CDR3 contains 15 residues. In DNA, the CDR3 is TGTGCCAGCAGCGCCAAGGAGGGCTCCTACAATGAGCAGTTCTTC. This sequence encodes CASSAKEGSYNEQFF.

This chain joins TRBV5-1 and TRBJ2-6; the D is unclear. Germline CDR1 reads SGHRS; CDR2 reads YFSETQ. The CDR3 covers 18 residues. Deletions cut 4 bases from V and 1 base from J, with 18 bases between. CDR3 sequence (DNA): TGCGCCAGCAGCCCTACCGCGTTCGACATTTCTGGGGCCAACGTCCTGACTTTC. It translates to CASSPTAFDISGANVLTF.

The sample holds a few counts of this clonotype. The chain links TRBV6-2 or TRBV6-3 to TRBJ2-1; 8 positions match TRBD2. CDR1 MNHEY and CDR2 SVGEGT come from the germline V gene. The CDR3 consists of 14 residues. Germline trimming cut 8 bases from V and 6 bases from J; bases unmatched to any gene: 9. Here the CDR3 reads CASGLAGLINEQFF. The CDR3 nucleotides read TGTGCCAGCGGGCTAGCGGGTCTAATCAATGAGCAGTTCTTC.

V is TRBV7-6 and J is TRBJ2-2, with D perhaps assigned TRBD1 or TRBD2 (7 bases each). Trimming pared 2 bases from V and 0 bases from J, leaving 16 bases between. CDR1 is SGHVS, CDR2 FNYEAQ, per germline. This CDR3 has 18 residues. The CDR3 is CASSLLRGGTANTGELFF. CDR3 bases: TGTGCCAGCAGCTTACTAAGGGGAGGGACAGCGAACACCGGGGAGCTGTTTTTT.

The chain combines TRBV7-6 with TRBJ1-1; D remains ambiguous. The CDR3 length is 15 residues. V lost 4 bases and J lost 3, with 15 bases in between. CDR1 SGHVS and CDR2 FNYEAQ come from the germline V gene. The CDR3 nucleotides read TGTGCCAGCAGCTCTACCAGTGGATCGGACACTGAAGCTTTCTTT. Protein sequence: CASSSTSGSDTEAFF.

This clonotype appeared a few times. The chain is built from TRBV20-1 and TRBJ2-2; the D is unclear. The CDR3 spans 16 residues. V lost 3 bases and J 7 bases, leaving 21 bases between the germline ends. The germline V gene has CDR1 DFQATT and CDR2 SNEGSKA (reference sequence). In nucleotides, the CDR3 is TGCAGTGCTAGGGAGACCGGCCAGGCCCCGGGCGGGGAGCTGTTTTTT. Protein sequence: CSARETGQAPGGELFF.

This chain links TRBV7-2 with TRBJ2-3, with D uncertain. The germline V and J ends were trimmed by 2 bases and 4 bases, with 10 bases remaining between them. The length of the CDR3 is 14 residues. Germline CDR1 SGHTA, CDR2 FQGNSA. The CDR3 sequence: CASSLNRWADTQYF. In DNA, the CDR3 is TGTGCCAGCAGCTTAAACCGGTGGGCAGATACGCAGTATTTT.

The chain is built from TRBV7-9 and TRBJ2-1; the D is unclear. Trimming took 5 bases from V and 0 from J, leaving 14 bases between them. The germline V gene encodes CDR1 SEHNR and CDR2 FQNEAQ (reference sequence). The CDR3 extends over 16 amino acids. CDR3 sequence: CASSPWTASSYNEQFF. The CDR3 bases are TGTGCCAGCAGCCCCTGGACGGCGAGCTCCTACAATGAGCAGTTCTTC.

This chain connects TRBV11-2 to TRBJ2-2; D possibly matches TRBD1 or TRBD2 (5 bases each). CDR3 length equals 16 residues. The ends were cut back, 7 bases at V and 5 bases at J, with 20 bases in the middle. Germline assignment: CDR1 SGHAT and CDR2 FQNNGV. The CDR3: CASIRTGTPRTGELFF. For the CDR3, the DNA is TGTGCCAGCATTAGGACCGGGACCCCACGGACCGGGGAGCTGTTTTTT. The full variable domain, its missing parts supplied by reference TRBV11-2 and TRBJ2-2, is EAGVAQSPRYKIIEKRQSVAFWCNPISGHATLYWYQQILGQGPKLLIQFQNNGVVDDSQLPKDRFSAERLKGVDSTLKIQPAKLEDSAVYLCASIRTGTPRTGELFFGEGSRLTVL.

There are many counts of this clonotype. The chain has TRBV20-1 and TRBJ2-3; D remains unclear. The V end lost 6 bases, the J end lost 6 bases, and 7 bases lay between the germline ends. CDR3 length: 10 amino acids. Germline assignment: CDR1 DFQATT and CDR2 SNEGSKA (reference sequence). The CDR3 DNA follows: TGCAGTGCCTTGCTGGATACGCAGTATTTT. Protein: CSALLDTQYF.